This T cell receptor (beta chain) was retrieved from a study of cytomegalovirus exposure and HLA in healthy donors. For the study at large: Assignment to the Caucasian-associated ancestry cluster applied to approximately 80% of the 350 to 500 genotyped donors.

Only a few counts were recorded for this clone. The antigen is unknown. Study-level findings and limits: In an earlier analysis, in some 540 donors, most V segments appeared productive either ~90% or ~30% of the time. It emerged from a later analysis that several of the most significant clusters appeared to be linked to common viral pathogens. Within a later analysis, the majority of CMV-associated TCR beta chains appeared HLA-restricted.

Germline assignment: CDR1 SGHVS and CDR2 FQNEAQ. The CDR3 is 16 amino acids. Between the trimmed V and J ends, which lost 3 bases and 0 bases, there was a span of 12 bases. With 60 Vbeta and 13 Jbeta primers, the PCR was carried out. The table came from immunoSEQ multiplex PCR; TCRdb's copy has only in-frame clones and leaves some out. The sample yields roughly 190,000 clones, under 80% seen once. This clonotype was sampled from a female donor in good health and CMV-seronegative. Source material: PBMCs. The chain carries TRBV7-8 and TRBJ2-1; unclear D gene. The CDR3 DNA reads as TGTGCCAGCAGCTTTAGTGGTCTAAACTCCTACAATGAGCAGTTCTTC. It yields the protein CASSFSGLNSYNEQFF.